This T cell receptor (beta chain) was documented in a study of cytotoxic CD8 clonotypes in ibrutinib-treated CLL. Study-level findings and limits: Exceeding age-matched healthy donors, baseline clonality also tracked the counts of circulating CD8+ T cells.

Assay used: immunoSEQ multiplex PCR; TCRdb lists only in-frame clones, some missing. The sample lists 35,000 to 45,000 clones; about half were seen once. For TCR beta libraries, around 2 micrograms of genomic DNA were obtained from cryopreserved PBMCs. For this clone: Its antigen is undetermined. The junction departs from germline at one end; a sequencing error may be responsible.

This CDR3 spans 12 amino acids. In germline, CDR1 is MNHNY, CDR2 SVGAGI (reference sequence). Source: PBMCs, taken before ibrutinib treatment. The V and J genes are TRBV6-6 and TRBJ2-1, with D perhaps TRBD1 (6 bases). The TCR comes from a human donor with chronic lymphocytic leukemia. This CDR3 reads CAIAGRGEEQFF. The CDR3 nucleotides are TGTGCCATCGCCGGCAGGGGTGAGGAGCAATTCTTC.